What follows is one T cell receptor beta chain and its context. The data belong to a study of blood T cell repertoires in COVID-19. Generated by immunoSEQ multiplex PCR, the TCRdb table keeps only in-frame clones and is missing some. The table records approximately 6,400 clones, about 88% of them present only once. Germline lookup yields CDR1 MNHEY and CDR2 SVGAGI. The CDR3 totals 11 residues. Trimming stripped 6 bases from V and 4 bases from J, with 6 bases between. The sequenced sample consisted of peripheral blood. The receptor was isolated from a human donor in a cohort sampled during active COVID-19. The V gene is TRBV6-5, the J gene TRBJ1-2; D is unclear. As DNA, the CDR3 is TGTGCCAGCAGGAGTTCCTATGGCTACACCTTC. It yields the protein CASRSSYGYTF.